This passage covers 17 T cell receptor beta chains from one sample sequenced in a study of blood T cell repertoires in COVID-19. Here immunoSEQ multiplex PCR was the method, and the copy in TCRdb shows in-frame clones only, minus some. The sample holds under 300,000 clones, approximately 89% seen once. The sample taken for sequencing was PBMCs or T cells enriched from blood (not recorded which). These receptors came from a woman in her sixties who had recovered from COVID-19.

The rearrangement joins TRBV28 to TRBJ1-4; maybe TRBD1 (6 bases). The length of the CDR3 is 16 residues. V lost 6 bases and J 7 bases, leaving 21 bases between the germline ends. Germline V lookup: CDR1 MDHEN, CDR2 SYDVKM. The CDR3 DNA sequence: TGTGCCAGCAGCTTTAGCCTTCGGACAGCACGTGAAAAACTGTTTTTT. This sequence encodes CASSFSLRTAREKLFF.

The V and J genes are TRBV7-9 and TRBJ2-1; D remains unclear. The V gene lost 6 bases and the J gene lost 3 bases, with 12 bases spanning the gap. Per germline, CDR1 SEHNR and CDR2 FQNEAQ (reference sequence). The CDR3 spans 14 residues. CDR3: CASSTGSDYNEQFF. DNA for the CDR3: TGTGCCAGCAGTACCGGGTCCGACTACAATGAGCAGTTCTTC.

The chain joins TRBV10-1 to TRBJ1-1; tentative D call: TRBD1 (6 bases). CDR3 length equals 14 residues. Per germline, CDR1 WNHNN and CDR2 SYGVQD (reference sequence). V was shortened by 6 bases and J by 2 bases, with 13 bases between the two germline ends. DNA of the CDR3: TGCGCCAGCAGCCCCGGGGGGGCAAACACTGAAGCTTTCTTT. Encoded protein: CASSPGGANTEAFF.

The V gene is TRBV10-2, the J gene TRBJ2-7; TRBD2 matches 9 bases. CDR1 is WSHSY and CDR2 is SAAADI in the germline V gene. V lost 10 bases to trimming and J lost 3 bases; unmatched junction nucleotides: 4. The CDR3 spans 12 residues. The CDR3, as DNA: TGCGCCACCGGGACTAGCTTCTACGAGCAGTACTTC. Amino acids: CATGTSFYEQYF.

V usage is TRBV9 and J usage is TRBJ1-3, with D unresolved. CDR1 and CDR2 from the germline V gene are SGDLS and YYNGEE. Trimming cost V 0 bases and J 0 bases, with 7 bases left between them. This CDR3 comprises 15 residues. The CDR3 protein is CASSVGGSSGNTIYF. CDR3 sequence (DNA): TGTGCCAGCAGCGTAGGAGGCAGCTCTGGAAACACCATATATTTT.

The chain is built from TRBV11-2 and TRBJ1-1, with a weak D call TRBD1 (5 bases). Looked up from germline, CDR1 is SGHAT and CDR2 is FQNNGV. Deletions cut 7 bases from V and 5 bases from J, with 11 bases between. The CDR3 is 12 residues long. The CDR3 is CASTMGGTEAFF. The CDR3 region has the DNA TGTGCCAGCACTATGGGGGGAACTGAAGCTTTCTTT.

The chain employs TRBV6-5 and TRBJ2-1; no definite D call. The V end lost 8 bases, the J end lost 6 bases, and 11 bases lay between the germline ends. The germline CDR1 and CDR2 sequences are MNHEY and SVGAGI. The CDR3 has 12 amino acids. The CDR3 reads CASRLRPNEQFF. The CDR3 coding sequence is TGTGCCAGCCGACTTAGGCCCAATGAGCAGTTCTTC.

This clone has only one observation. The chain is built from TRBV30 and TRBJ1-4, with D possibly TRBD1 on 6 matching bases. Germline V lookup: CDR1 GTSNPN, CDR2 SVGIG (reference sequence). The length of the CDR3 is 16 residues. V was cut by 3 bases and J by 7 bases, with 21 bases left in between. Written as DNA, the CDR3 is TGTGCCTGGAGCAAACGACAGGCTTCGTTTAGTGAAAAACTGTTTTTT. It encodes CAWSKRQASFSEKLFF. Full variable domain (remainder filled in from reference TRBV30 and TRBJ1-4): SQTIHQWPATLVQPVGSPLSLECTVEGTSNPNLYWYRQAAGRGLQLLFYSVGIGQISSEVPQNLSASRPQDRQFILSSKKLLLSDSGFYLCAWSKRQASFSEKLFFGSGTQLSVL.

The chain joins TRBV21-1 to TRBJ2-7; TRBD2 reflects the table's D call only, with no check against the DNA. TRBV21-1 is termed a pseudogene. The CDR3 runs to 16 residues. DNA for the CDR3: TGTGCCAGCAGCAAAGACCGGGAGATGGGGACTCACGAGCAGTACTTC. This sequence encodes CASSKDREMGTHEQYF.

J is TRBJ2-7 and V is TRBV6-5; 7 bases line up with TRBD1. With 11 bases clipped from V and 3 bases from J, the junction kept 7 bases outside the gene matches. Germline CDR1 MNHEY, CDR2 SVGAGI. The CDR3 runs to 12 residues. The CDR3 sequence: CASGTVNYEQYF. The DNA for the CDR3 is TGTGCCTCCGGGACAGTTAACTACGAGCAGTACTTC.

The rearrangement uses TRBV29-1 and TRBJ1-1; 9 nucleotides align to TRBD1. The V gene end was trimmed by 6 bases and the J gene end by 3 bases; junction bases not matched to a gene: 5. Germline V gene lookup returns CDR1 SQVTM and CDR2 ANQGSEA. This CDR3 contains 13 residues. CDR3 loop: CSVGQGAHTEAFF. The CDR3 DNA reads as TGCAGCGTGGGACAGGGCGCTCACACTGAAGCTTTCTTT.

The gene calls are TRBV5-1 and TRBJ1-4; 9 bases map to TRBD1. Germline V lookup: CDR1 SGHRS, CDR2 YFSETQ. The CDR3 covers 15 residues. The J segment lost 7 bases and the V segment lost 4 bases, leaving 8 bases of the junction unmatched. CDR3 sequence reads: CASSQGTGPSEKLFF. CDR3 coding DNA: TGCGCCAGCAGCCAAGGGACAGGGCCTAGTGAAAAACTGTTTTTT.

The V gene is TRBV2, the J gene TRBJ1-5; maybe TRBD1 (5 bases). The germline V gene encodes CDR1 SNHLY and CDR2 FYNNEI. CDR3 size: 14 residues. V lost 3 bases and J lost 7, with 13 bases in between. CDR3 residues: CASSDGAGRQPQHF. In DNA form, the CDR3 reads TGTGCCAGCAGTGACGGGGCAGGGAGGCAGCCCCAGCATTTT.

The chain uses TRBV12-3 or TRBV12-4 and TRBJ1-2, with 8 bases that match TRBD1. The CDR3 runs to 13 residues. The V gene end was trimmed by 6 bases and the J gene end by 4 bases; junction bases not matched to a gene: 4. CDR3 sequence reads: CASSFTGGYGYTF. The CDR3 bases are TGTGCCAGCAGCTTTACAGGGGGCTATGGCTACACCTTC.

This chain uses TRBV2 with TRBJ1-2; D is possibly TRBD1 (6 bases). The germline CDR1 and CDR2 sequences are SNHLY and FYNNEI. The germline V and J ends were trimmed by 3 bases and 8 bases, with 13 bases remaining between them. The length of the CDR3 is 13 residues. CDR3 sequence reads: CASSDYRVGGYTF. The CDR3 DNA reads as TGTGCCAGCAGTGATTACAGGGTCGGAGGCTACACCTTC.

CDR3 coding DNA: TGTGCCAGCAGTGAAGCGGGCGGGTATCAGCCCCAGCATTTT. It is translated as CASSEAGGYQPQHF. The rearrangement uses TRBV2 and TRBJ1-5; D is uncertain. The CDR3 is 14 residues long. Trimming cost V 0 bases and J 5 bases, with 8 bases left between them. Germline-derived CDR1 and CDR2 are SNHLY and FYNNEI.

V and J are TRBV27 and TRBJ1-1; D uncertain. The CDR3 loop spans 13 amino acids. Germline assignment: CDR1 MNHEY and CDR2 SMNVEV (reference sequence). V was shortened by 3 bases and J by 9 bases, with 14 bases between the two germline ends. CDR3 sequence reads: CASSLTREEKAFF. DNA for the CDR3: TGTGCCAGCAGTTTGACCCGCGAGGAGAAAGCTTTCTTT.